This passage covers 18 T cell receptor beta chains from one sample sequenced in a study of T cells after yellow fever vaccination. From the 5' RACE reads, TCRdb called clonotypes with MiXCR, one entry per CDR3 protein. Found here are over 110,000 distinct CDR3 sequences, over 7% of them singletons; the top ten hold around 0.73%. The specimen was CD4+ T cells sorted from PBMCs, collected 5 days after the yellow fever booster vaccination. The receptors derive from a man aged 25-45 years who received the YFV17D yellow fever vaccine.

In nucleotides, the CDR3 is TGTGCCAGCAGTTTGCGAAGATCGACCAAACAGGGAACCACAGATACGCAGTATTTT. Translating it yields CASSLRRSTKQGTTDTQYF. The V gene is TRBV27, the J gene TRBJ2-3; perhaps TRBD1 as D (6 bases). CDR3 length: 19 amino acids. Trimming cost V 3 bases and J 2 bases, with 24 bases left between them. Germline loops: CDR1 MNHEY, CDR2 SMNVEV (reference sequence).

This chain joins TRBV7-2 and TRBJ2-7, with 14 bases matching TRBD2. The CDR3 has 15 amino acids. Germline CDR1 is SGHTA and CDR2 is FQGNSA. V was pared by 1 base and J by 6 bases, with 2 bases of the junction left unmatched. The CDR3 protein is CASSLVGLAGAEQYF. The CDR3 DNA reads TGTGCCAGCAGCTTAGTGGGACTAGCGGGAGCCGAGCAGTACTTC.

In this sample, this clonotype turned up many times. The V gene is TRBV20-1, the J gene TRBJ2-1; the D gene is possibly TRBD2 (6 bases). Trimming took off 5 bases at V and 5 bases at J, with 16 bases between the two ends. The CDR3 has 14 amino acids. From germline, CDR1 is DFQATT and CDR2 SNEGSKA (reference sequence). The CDR3 protein is CSALTSMIHNEQFF. For the CDR3, the DNA is TGCAGTGCTCTGACTAGTATGATCCACAATGAGCAGTTCTTC.

CDR3 sequence reads: CASSSVARGDGYTF. The DNA of the CDR3 is TGTGCCAGCAGTTCCGTAGCCAGGGGCGATGGCTACACCTTC. The rearrangement uses TRBV28 and TRBJ1-2; maybe TRBD1 (6 bases). V was clipped by 4 bases and J by 6 bases, with 15 bases between them. Germline V lookup: CDR1 MDHEN, CDR2 SYDVKM. This CDR3 has 14 residues.

This clonotype occurred many times. The J gene is TRBJ1-3, the V gene TRBV4-1; possible D gene TRBD1, 5 bases. CDR1 MGHRA and CDR2 YSYEKL come from the germline V gene. V gave up 2 bases and J gave up 6 bases, with 8 bases separating them. This CDR3 is built from 13 residues. The CDR3, as DNA: TGCGCCAGCAGCCAACAGGGACTAAACACCATATATTTT. Its translation is CASSQQGLNTIYF.

This clonotype has ten or more counts. The J gene is TRBJ2-7, the V gene TRBV29-1, with TRBD2 identical over 10 bases. The CDR3 is made up of 13 amino acids. CDR1 and CDR2 (germline): SQVTM, ANQGSEA. With 6 bases clipped from V and 2 bases from J, the junction kept 4 bases outside the gene matches. The CDR3 DNA is TGCAGCGTCAGCGGGAGGGGGGCCTACGAGCAGTACTTC. This translates into CSVSGRGAYEQYF.

The sample holds a few counts of this clonotype. The CDR3 is CSASGVAGDTGELFF. CDR3 in DNA: TGCAGTGCTAGTGGAGTAGCGGGAGATACCGGGGAGCTGTTTTTT. This sequence joins TRBV20-1 and TRBJ2-2; 9 nucleotides line up with TRBD2. This CDR3 is 15 amino acids long. Germline lookup yields CDR1 DFQATT and CDR2 SNEGSKA (reference sequence). With 3 bases clipped from V and 5 bases from J, the junction kept 7 bases outside the gene matches.

The table lists this clonotype with many counts. This chain connects TRBV27 to TRBJ2-5; no clear D. Germline CDR1 is MNHEY and CDR2 is SMNVEV (reference sequence). The CDR3 has 13 amino acids. The V gene lost 5 bases and the J gene lost 1 base, with 8 bases spanning the gap. The CDR3 here is CASSTYTQETQYF. For the CDR3, the DNA is TGTGCCAGCAGTACGTACACCCAAGAGACCCAGTACTTC.

This clonotype was observed a few times. This chain uses TRBV6-2 or TRBV6-3 with TRBJ2-2; 10 bases agree with TRBD2. This CDR3 is built from 16 residues. Trimming cost V 4 bases and J 7 bases; bases outside gene matches: 9. Germline CDR1 reads MNHEY; CDR2 reads SVGEGT. CDR3 in amino acids: CASSSFLAGDGGELFF. CDR3 in DNA: TGTGCCAGCAGTTCCTTTCTAGCGGGAGATGGCGGGGAGCTGTTTTTT.

Many counts were recorded for this clonotype. The chain couples TRBV7-2 to TRBJ2-3; 7 bases match TRBD2. CDR1 and CDR2 (germline): SGHTA, FQGNSA. The J segment lost 5 bases and the V segment lost 6 bases, leaving 14 bases of the junction unmatched. The CDR3 runs to 16 residues. The CDR3 DNA follows: TGTGCCAGCAGTCTCGGGCTAGCGGCGGCGGGAGATACGCAGTATTTT. This sequence encodes CASSLGLAAAGDTQYF.

The table lists this clonotype with many counts. This chain connects TRBV18 to TRBJ2-1; D not certain. Deletions cut 4 bases from V and 3 bases from J, with 10 bases between. CDR3 size: 14 residues. Per germline, CDR1 KGHSH and CDR2 LQKENI. The CDR3 here is CASSRARGYNEQFF. The CDR3 nucleotides are TGTGCCAGCTCACGGGCAAGAGGCTACAATGAGCAGTTCTTC.

This clonotype was seen at least ten times. V is TRBV5-4 and J is TRBJ2-1, with unresolved D. The V end lost 1 base, the J end lost 6 bases, and 11 bases lay between the germline ends. There are 14 residues in the CDR3. Germline CDR1 is SGHNT and CDR2 is YYREEE (reference sequence). CDR3 nucleotides: TGTGCCAGCAGCTTGCTGGGTCCGTTCAATGAGCAGTTCTTC. Translated: CASSLLGPFNEQFF.

A note on this clonotype: This may be a read error: a much more frequent sequence differs by one nucleotide. CDR3 sequence (DNA): TGCAGTGCTAGAACCGGGGCTCCTATGCAGTATTTT. It specifies CSARTGAPMQYF. This chain uses TRBV20-1 with TRBJ2-3; D is tentatively TRBD1 or TRBD2 (5 bases each). The ends were cut back, 2 bases at V and 11 bases at J, with 14 bases in the middle. CDR1 and CDR2 from the germline V gene are DFQATT and SNEGSKA (reference sequence). This CDR3 region has 12 residues.

There are a few counts of this clonotype. This chain joins TRBV25-1 and TRBJ1-2, with a weak D call TRBD1 (5 bases). V was pared by 8 bases and J by 0 bases, with 16 bases between. Germline CDR1 reads MGHDK; CDR2 reads SYGVNS. The CDR3 covers 15 residues. CDR3 in DNA: TGTGCCAGCTCCTTCGGGCAGACAGCTAACTATGGCTACACCTTC. This encodes CASSFGQTANYGYTF.

This clonotype was seen ten or more times. The chain joins TRBV21-1 to TRBJ1-1; TRBD1, the table's D call, was not compared with the DNA. TRBV21-1 is shown as a pseudogene. The CDR3 length is 12 residues. CDR3 region: CASSKVLQGAFF. The CDR3 bases are TGTGCCAGCAGCAAAGTACTCCAGGGAGCTTTCTTT.

This clonotype showed up just a few times. The chain couples TRBV19 to TRBJ2-7; no firm D call. Germline V gene data show CDR1 as LNHDA and CDR2 as SQIVND (reference sequence). Trimming pared 2 bases from V and 3 bases from J, leaving 8 bases between. The CDR3 length is 13 residues. CDR3 sequence (DNA): TGTGCCAGTAGTATAAGAGACCGCTACGAGCAGTACTTC. This encodes CASSIRDRYEQYF.

On this clonotype: Possible read error: a much larger clone is one base away. The rearrangement uses TRBV6-1 and TRBJ2-2; 15 bases match TRBD2. The CDR3 length is 17 residues. Germline CDR1 is MNHNS and CDR2 is SASEGT. Trimming removed 8 bases from V and 7 bases from J; junction bases left unmatched: 11. CDR3 sequence reads: CASGSRTSGRVVGELFF. The CDR3 coding sequence is TGTGCCAGCGGGTCTAGGACTAGCGGGAGGGTCGTCGGGGAGCTGTTTTTT.

This clonotype was found many times. This chain links TRBV6-2 or TRBV6-3 with TRBJ2-2; 8 bases line up with TRBD2. J lost 2 bases, V lost 5 bases, and 7 bases had no gene match. Germline CDR1 MNHEY, CDR2 SVGEGT. The CDR3 has 16 residues. The CDR3: CASSRTSLLNTGELFF. The CDR3, as DNA: TGTGCCAGCAGTCGGACTAGCCTATTAAACACCGGGGAGCTGTTTTTT.